The 5 T cell receptor beta chains below come from one sample, sequenced in a study of blood T cell repertoires in COVID-19. Assay: immunoSEQ multiplex PCR; the TCRdb copy retains only in-frame clones and omits some. The table lists 90,000 to 120,000 clones, 90% to 95% of them singletons. The specimen was peripheral blood. The source of these receptors is a young woman with acute or convalescent COVID-19.

The CDR3 loop reads CARRIPTSGSNEQFF. Written as DNA, the CDR3 is TGTGCCAGAAGAATCCCGACTAGCGGGAGCAATGAGCAGTTCTTC. The rearrangement uses TRBV5-3 and TRBJ2-1, with 12 positions matching TRBD2. TRBV5-3 is known as an ORF, though its function is uncertain. This CDR3 comprises 15 residues. Trimming at V came to 5 bases and at J to 6 bases, leaving 6 bases not matched to a gene.

The rearrangement joins TRBV25-1 to TRBJ2-5; TRBD2 agrees at 8 bases. Germline trimming cut 4 bases from V and 2 bases from J; bases unmatched to any gene: 6. This CDR3 has 15 residues. Per germline, CDR1 MGHDK and CDR2 SYGVNS. The CDR3 DNA follows: TGTGCCAGCAGTGTTGGGACTAGGGGACAAGAGACCCAGTACTTC. Translated: CASSVGTRGQETQYF.

The genes are TRBV6-5 and TRBJ1-6; 8 bases match TRBD1. The CDR3 consists of 13 residues. CDR1 is MNHEY, CDR2 SVGAGI, per germline. V lost 8 bases to trimming and J lost 8 bases; unmatched junction nucleotides: 5. CDR3 residues: CASRQTGDSPLHF. Here the CDR3 DNA reads TGTGCCAGCCGCCAGACAGGGGATTCACCCCTCCACTTT.

The V gene is TRBV2, the J gene TRBJ2-3, with a possible D match to TRBD2 (6 bases). The CDR3 sequence is 14 residues long. Between the trimmed V and J ends, which lost 7 bases and 0 bases, there was a span of 11 bases. Germline loops: CDR1 SNHLY, CDR2 FYNNEI. CDR3 region: CASNRDSSTDTQYF. CDR3 DNA sequence: TGTGCCAGCAATAGGGACTCTAGCACAGATACGCAGTATTTT.

Only a few counts were recorded for this clone. The chain combines TRBV9 with TRBJ2-1, with 8 bases lining up with TRBD2. From germline, CDR1 is SGDLS and CDR2 YYNGEE. The CDR3 contains 15 residues. Trimming removed 5 bases from V and 6 bases from J; junction bases left unmatched: 10. CDR3 nucleotide sequence: TGTGCCAGCAGGTACGGGGGGGGTACTGGCAATGAGCAGTTCTTC. Its protein product is CASRYGGGTGNEQFF.